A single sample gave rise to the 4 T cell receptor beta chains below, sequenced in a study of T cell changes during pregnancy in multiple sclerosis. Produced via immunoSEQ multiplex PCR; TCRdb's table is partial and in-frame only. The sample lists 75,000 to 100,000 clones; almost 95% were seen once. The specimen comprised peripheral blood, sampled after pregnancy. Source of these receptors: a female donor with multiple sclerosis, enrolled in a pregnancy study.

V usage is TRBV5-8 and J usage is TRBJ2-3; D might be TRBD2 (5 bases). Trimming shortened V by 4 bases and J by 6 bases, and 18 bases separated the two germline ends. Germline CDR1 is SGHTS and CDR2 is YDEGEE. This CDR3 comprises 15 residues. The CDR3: CASSAWEYVVDTQYF. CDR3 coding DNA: TGTGCCAGCAGCGCCTGGGAGTACGTCGTGGATACGCAGTATTTT.

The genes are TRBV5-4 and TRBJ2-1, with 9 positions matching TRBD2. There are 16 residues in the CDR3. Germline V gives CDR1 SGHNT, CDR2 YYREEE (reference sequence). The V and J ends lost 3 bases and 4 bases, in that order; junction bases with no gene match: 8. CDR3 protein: CASSSRTSDFYNEQFF. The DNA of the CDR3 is TGTGCCAGCAGCTCCAGGACTAGCGACTTTTACAATGAGCAGTTCTTC. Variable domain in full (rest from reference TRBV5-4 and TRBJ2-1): ETGVTQSPTHLIKTRGQQVTLRCSSQSGHNTVSWYQQALGQGPQFIFQYYREEENGRGNFPPRFSGLQFPNYSSELNVNALELDDSALYLCASSSRTSDFYNEQFFGPGTRLTVL.

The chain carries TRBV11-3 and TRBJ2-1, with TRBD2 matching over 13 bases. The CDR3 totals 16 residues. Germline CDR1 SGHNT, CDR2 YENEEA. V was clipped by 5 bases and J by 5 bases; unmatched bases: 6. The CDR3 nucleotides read TGTGCCAGCAGCACCCCGGGACTAGCGGGAAACAATGAGCAGTTCTTC. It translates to CASSTPGLAGNNEQFF.

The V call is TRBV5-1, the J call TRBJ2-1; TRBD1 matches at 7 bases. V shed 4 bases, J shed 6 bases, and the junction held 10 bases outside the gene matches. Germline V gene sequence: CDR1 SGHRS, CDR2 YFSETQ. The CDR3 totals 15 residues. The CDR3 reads CASSPEGTAVNEQFF. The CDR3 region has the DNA TGCGCCAGCAGCCCTGAGGGGACAGCCGTCAATGAGCAGTTCTTC.